Shown below are 10 T cell receptor beta chains from a single sample sequenced in a study of T cell changes during pregnancy in multiple sclerosis. Only in-frame clones appear in the TCRdb table, and some are missing; sequencing was by immunoSEQ multiplex PCR. The data contain over 50,000 clones, approximately 92% of them singletons. Sequences were derived from CD4+ T cells from peripheral blood mononuclear cells, sampled after pregnancy. These receptors came from a female donor with multiple sclerosis, enrolled in a pregnancy study.

The J gene is TRBJ2-4, the V gene TRBV7-2, with 8 bases that match TRBD2. V lost 5 bases to trimming and J lost 3 bases; unmatched junction nucleotides: 9. The CDR3 covers 16 residues. Germline V gene sequence: CDR1 SGHTA, CDR2 FQGNSA. CDR3 sequence reads: CASSPGGSGDKNIQYF. DNA for the CDR3: TGTGCCAGCAGCCCTGGGGGTAGCGGGGACAAAAACATTCAGTACTTC.

The chain combines TRBV27 with TRBJ1-5, with TRBD1 as a possible D gene (5 bases). Trimming took off 7 bases at V and 1 base at J, with 8 bases between the two ends. Germline V gives CDR1 MNHEY, CDR2 SMNVEV (reference sequence). CDR3 length equals 13 residues. The CDR3 DNA reads as TGTGCCAGCACCGGGGGGAGCAATCAGCCCCAGCATTTT. It codes for CASTGGSNQPQHF.

V usage is TRBV6-5 and J usage is TRBJ1-1; D ambiguous. Trimming removed 6 bases from V and 3 bases from J, with 14 bases in between. Germline CDR1 MNHEY, CDR2 SVGAGI. The CDR3 consists of 14 residues. CDR3 sequence (DNA): TGTGCCAGCAGAGGCCGGGAGTGGCACACTGAAGCTTTCTTT. Translation: CASRGREWHTEAFF.

The rearrangement joins TRBV25-1 to TRBJ2-7, with 11 bases aligning to TRBD2. Trimming cost V 5 bases and J 4 bases; bases outside gene matches: 7. This CDR3 region has 15 residues. Per the germline V gene, CDR1 is MGHDK and CDR2 is SYGVNS. CDR3 DNA sequence: TGTGCCAGCAGTCAGCAGCTAGCGGGAGGATACGAGCAGTACTTC. This gives the protein CASSQQLAGGYEQYF.

The rearrangement joins TRBV19 to TRBJ2-4; D unresolved. The CDR3 contains 18 residues. Germline lookup yields CDR1 LNHDA and CDR2 SQIVND (reference sequence). With 7 bases removed from V and 0 bases from J, the gap between germline ends came to 22 bases. The CDR3 spells CASNPPLRPGLAKNIQYF. The CDR3 DNA follows: TGTGCCAGTAATCCTCCTTTACGTCCAGGTCTAGCCAAAAACATTCAGTACTTC.

V usage is TRBV29-1 and J usage is TRBJ2-3, with a weak D call TRBD1 (6 bases). The CDR3 runs 11 residues. The germline gives CDR1 SQVTM, CDR2 ANQGSEA. Trimming took off 5 bases at V and 3 bases at J, with 6 bases between the two ends. Here the CDR3 DNA reads TGCAGCGTTCAGGGGACAGATACGCAGTATTTT. As protein: CSVQGTDTQYF.

Only one count was recorded for this clone. V and J are TRBV7-9 and TRBJ2-7, with 10 nucleotides matching TRBD1. Germline loops: CDR1 SEHNR, CDR2 FQNEAQ (reference sequence). CDR3 length: 15 residues. With 1 base clipped from V and 0 bases from J, the junction kept 0 bases outside the gene matches. The CDR3 nucleotides are TGTGCCAGCAGCTTAGGGGACAGGGGCTCCTACGAGCAGTACTTC. It is translated as CASSLGDRGSYEQYF.

This clone was seen a handful of times. This chain links TRBV4-1 with TRBJ2-7; D is unclear. CDR3 length: 16 amino acids. Germline V gene data show CDR1 as MGHRA and CDR2 as YSYEKL. V lost 4 bases and J 4 bases, leaving 20 bases between the germline ends. The DNA of the CDR3 is TGCGCCAGCAGCCCGACGTGGTCCAGGTCAGCATACGAGCAGTACTTC. Protein product: CASSPTWSRSAYEQYF.

The chain couples TRBV7-2 to TRBJ2-4; 7 nucleotides agree with TRBD2. CDR3 size: 15 residues. Germline CDR1 SGHTA, CDR2 FQGNSA. With V trimmed by 5 bases and J by 0 bases, 4 bases remained unmatched. The CDR3, as DNA: TGTGCCAGCAGCACAGGCGGGGGAGCCAAAAACATTCAGTACTTC. The encoded protein is CASSTGGGAKNIQYF.

The chain couples TRBV9 to TRBJ1-2; TRBD1 might be the D (6 bases). Germline lookup yields CDR1 SGDLS and CDR2 YYNGEE. CDR3 length: 16 residues. V shed 0 bases and J shed 8 bases, with 20 bases lying between them. CDR3 amino acids: CASSVEVGALGRGYTF. In DNA form, the CDR3 reads TGTGCCAGCAGCGTAGAGGTGGGGGCGCTTGGTCGGGGCTACACCTTC.